This TCR beta chain stems from a study of blood T cells in healthy people across ages. This clonotype was counted a few times. The antigen is unknown. Combining a sample-barcoded 5' primer with a J-beta primer mix, a second PCR ran for roughly 7 to 12 cycles. Each cDNA molecule was tagged by a template-switch adaptor with 12 random nucleotides. Each CDR3 protein is one row after TCRdb ran MiXCR on the 5' RACE reads. The sample has roughly 1.5 million distinct CDR3 sequences; approximately 39% are singletons. Overall study results and limits: The long-lived group displayed more naive CD4+ cells, plus higher diversity, than the aged donors did.

About 10 milliliters of peripheral blood were drawn from each donor into EDTA-treated tubes. Every sample yielded at least 6 million isolated PBMCs. This TCR was recovered from a woman aged 18-30 years in good health. Sample: blood.

CDR3: CASSSDTSSNQPQHF. Here the CDR3 DNA reads TGTGCCAGCAGCTCCGACACTTCTAGCAATCAGCCCCAGCATTTT. The gene calls are TRBV7-2 and TRBJ1-5; no definite D call. Looked up from germline, CDR1 is SGHTA and CDR2 is FQGNSA. V was shortened by 4 bases and J by 0 bases, with 10 bases between the two germline ends. The CDR3 runs 15 residues. The entire variable domain, with the rest obtained from reference TRBV7-2 and TRBJ1-5, is as follows: GAGVSQSPSNKVTEKGKDVELRCDPISGHTALYWYRQSLGQGLEFLIYFQGNSAPDKSGLPSDRFSAERTGGSVSTLTIQRTQQEDSAVYLCASSSDTSSNQPQHFGDGTRLSIL.